The 12 T cell receptor beta chains below come from one sample, sequenced in a study of shared clonotypes between healthy human individuals. The method was immunoSEQ multiplex PCR; TCRdb's version includes in-frame clones alone and lacks a portion of them. The data hold about 610,000 clones, with roughly 95% observed a single time. Positively selected for CCR7, the CD45RO-negative cells used as naive CD8 cells excluded terminally differentiated effector memory CD45RA+ cells. The sample was naive CD8+ T cells sorted from blood. These receptors came from a woman aged 25 to 39 in good health.

The chain recombines TRBV5-5 with TRBJ2-7; 9 nucleotides match TRBD2. CDR3 size: 16 residues. From germline, CDR1 is SGHKS and CDR2 YYEKEE (reference sequence). V lost 0 bases and J lost 1; bases outside the gene matches: 5. The CDR3 here is CASSLVGREGSYEQYF. Here the CDR3 DNA reads TGTGCCAGCAGCTTGGTGGGGCGGGAGGGGTCCTACGAGCAGTACTTC.

This clone was recorded once. This rearrangement joins TRBV19 to TRBJ1-1; no clear D. The CDR3 contains 13 residues. Trimming removed 3 bases from V and 4 bases from J, with 9 bases in between. Per the germline V gene, CDR1 is LNHDA and CDR2 is SQIVND (reference sequence). The CDR3 reads CASSMGMGTEAFF. The CDR3 DNA sequence: TGTGCCAGTAGTATGGGGATGGGCACTGAAGCTTTCTTT.

The genes are TRBV6-5 and TRBJ2-5, with 9 bases aligning to TRBD1. There are 16 residues in the CDR3. Germline trimming cut 3 bases from V and 11 bases from J; bases unmatched to any gene: 16. The germline gives CDR1 MNHEY, CDR2 SVGAGI. CDR3 nucleotides: TGTGCCAGCAGTTATCCTACCGGACAGGGGCTCGTGGAGCAGTACTTC. Residues: CASSYPTGQGLVEQYF.

The CDR3 spells CASRAQGRVDQPQHF. The DNA of the CDR3 is TGTGCCAGCAGAGCACAGGGGAGGGTTGATCAGCCCCAGCATTTT. V usage is TRBV6-1 and J usage is TRBJ1-5; TRBD1 matches 7 bases. The CDR3 contains 15 residues. Losses at the gene ends were 6 bases for V and 5 bases for J; bases not matched to a gene: 10. The germline V gene encodes CDR1 MNHNS and CDR2 SASEGT.

The chain combines TRBV19 with TRBJ2-5; 7 bases match TRBD1. Germline V gene data show CDR1 as LNHDA and CDR2 as SQIVND (reference sequence). The CDR3 is 13 amino acids. The junction had 6 bases not matched to a gene; V was cut back by 8 bases and J by 3 bases. This chain's CDR3 is CASQADREETQYF. The CDR3, as DNA: TGTGCCAGTCAAGCAGACAGGGAAGAGACCCAGTACTTC.

V usage is TRBV7-8 and J usage is TRBJ2-3; TRBD2 matches at 10 bases. Germline V gene sequence: CDR1 SGHVS, CDR2 FQNEAQ. The V and J ends lost 0 bases and 5 bases, in that order; junction bases with no gene match: 5. This CDR3 spans 16 amino acids. The CDR3 spells CASSLALAGVEDTQYF. DNA of the CDR3: TGTGCCAGCAGCTTAGCGCTAGCGGGAGTGGAAGATACGCAGTATTTT.

The chain carries TRBV7-9 and TRBJ1-1, with TRBD1 matching over 7 bases. The CDR3 covers 15 residues. V lost 2 bases to trimming and J lost 1 base; unmatched junction nucleotides: 4. Germline lookup yields CDR1 SEHNR and CDR2 FQNEAQ (reference sequence). The CDR3, as DNA: TGTGCCAGCAGCTTACCCCAGGGGGAGAACACTGAAGCTTTCTTT. This sequence encodes CASSLPQGENTEAFF.

The chain couples TRBV7-2 to TRBJ2-7; 7 positions match TRBD2. CDR1 and CDR2 from the germline V gene are SGHTA and FQGNSA. The CDR3 loop spans 16 amino acids. Trimming took 0 bases from V and 4 from J; bases not matched to a gene: 9. The DNA of the CDR3 is TGTGCCAGCAGCTTAGCCCCAGGGAGGGAACTATACGAGCAGTACTTC. Its protein is CASSLAPGRELYEQYF.

This chain joins TRBV15 and TRBJ1-3; D is undetermined. CDR1 LNHNV and CDR2 YYDKDF come from the germline V gene (reference sequence). The CDR3 has 13 amino acids. V was cut by 9 bases and J by 0 bases, with 9 bases left in between. The DNA for the CDR3 is TGTGCCACAGCTCCTGACTCTGGAAACACCATATATTTT. The encoded protein is CATAPDSGNTIYF.

V usage is TRBV27 and J usage is TRBJ2-1; D is uncertain. The CDR3 has 12 residues. V gave up 5 bases and J gave up 6 bases, with 8 bases separating them. Looked up from germline, CDR1 is MNHEY and CDR2 is SMNVEV (reference sequence). CDR3 protein: CASSGISNEQFF. CDR3 DNA: TGTGCCAGCAGTGGAATTAGCAATGAGCAGTTCTTC.

The genes are TRBV5-6 and TRBJ1-5, with unresolved D. V gave up 5 bases and J gave up 1 base, with 4 bases separating them. Germline V gene lookup returns CDR1 SGHDT and CDR2 YYEEEE. The CDR3 is made up of 12 amino acids. This CDR3 reads CASSWSNQPQHF. The CDR3 region has the DNA TGTGCCAGCAGTTGGAGCAATCAGCCCCAGCATTTT.

This chain connects TRBV5-1 to TRBJ1-3; D gene uncertain. V was pared by 2 bases and J by 0 bases, with 12 bases between. The CDR3 runs to 16 residues. Germline lookup yields CDR1 SGHRS and CDR2 YFSETQ. The CDR3 coding sequence is TGCGCCAGCAGCTTTGCTCTGGGGAGCTCTGGAAACACCATATATTTT. It translates to CASSFALGSSGNTIYF.